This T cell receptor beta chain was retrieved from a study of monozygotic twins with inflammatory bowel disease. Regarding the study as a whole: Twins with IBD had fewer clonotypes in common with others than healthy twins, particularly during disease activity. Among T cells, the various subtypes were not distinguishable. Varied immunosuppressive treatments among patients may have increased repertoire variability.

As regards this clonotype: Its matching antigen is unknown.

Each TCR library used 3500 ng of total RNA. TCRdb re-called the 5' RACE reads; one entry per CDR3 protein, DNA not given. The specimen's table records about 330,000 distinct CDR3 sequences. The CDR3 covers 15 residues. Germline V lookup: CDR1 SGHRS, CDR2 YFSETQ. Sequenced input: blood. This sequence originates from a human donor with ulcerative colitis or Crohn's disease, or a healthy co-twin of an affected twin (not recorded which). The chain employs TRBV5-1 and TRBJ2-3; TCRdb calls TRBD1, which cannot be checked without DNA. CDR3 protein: CASSFLDSQTDTQYF.